These 32 T cell receptor beta chains originate from one sample sequenced in a study of blood T cell repertoires in COVID-19. This table comes from immunoSEQ multiplex PCR, and its TCRdb copy is limited to in-frame clones, with some not included. The table shows over 200,000 clones, with around four fifths occurring only once. Sequencing was performed on peripheral blood. These receptor sequences come from a woman aged 80 or over with active or convalescent COVID-19.

V and J are TRBV24-1 and TRBJ2-5; 11 bases match TRBD1. CDR3 length: 15 residues. From germline, CDR1 is KGHDR and CDR2 SFDVKD. Trimming cost V 7 bases and J 4 bases; bases outside gene matches: 7. CDR3: CATSAGTGGSETQYF. For the CDR3, the DNA is TGTGCCACCAGCGCGGGGACAGGGGGTTCAGAGACCCAGTACTTC.

The genes are TRBV2 and TRBJ1-4; the D gene is possibly TRBD1 (6 bases). Germline assignment: CDR1 SNHLY and CDR2 FYNNEI. V lost 1 base, J lost 4 bases, and 13 bases lay in between. The CDR3 length is 16 residues. CDR3 DNA: TGTGCCAGCAGTGAAGAACGGACAGCTCGTAATGAAAAACTGTTTTTT. It codes for CASSEERTARNEKLFF. The complete variable domain, with remaining parts taken from reference TRBV2 and TRBJ1-4, reads EPEVTQTPSHQVTQMGQEVILRCVPISNHLYFYWYRQILGQKVEFLVSFYNNEISEKSEIFDDQFSVERPDGSNFTLKIRSTKLEDSAMYFCASSEERTARNEKLFFGSGTQLSVL.

The rearrangement uses TRBV5-4 and TRBJ1-2; 8 bases agree with TRBD1. V shed 4 bases and J 6 bases; nucleotides not matched to a gene: 5. Germline CDR1 and CDR2: SGHNT and YYREEE (reference sequence). The CDR3 is 13 amino acids. CDR3 in amino acids: CASSPGQGDGYTF. As DNA, the CDR3 is TGTGCCAGCAGCCCCGGACAGGGTGATGGCTACACCTTC.

The gene calls are TRBV6-5 and TRBJ2-4; no clear D gene. Germline V gene data show CDR1 as MNHEY and CDR2 as SVGAGI. This CDR3 region has 15 residues. V lost 4 bases and J 0 bases, leaving 10 bases between the germline ends. The CDR3 bases are TGTGCCAGCAGTTCCCGTTCTTTAGCCAAAAACATTCAGTACTTC. Translation gives CASSSRSLAKNIQYF.

The chain combines TRBV29-1 with TRBJ1-5; the match to TRBD1 covers 8 bases. With V trimmed by 6 bases and J by 7 bases, 8 bases remained unmatched. This CDR3 spans 13 amino acids. Germline-derived CDR1 and CDR2 are SQVTM and ANQGSEA. The CDR3 protein is CSVRQGTGQPQHF. The CDR3 DNA reads as TGCAGCGTCCGACAGGGGACGGGACAGCCCCAGCATTTT.

V and J are TRBV5-4 and TRBJ2-3; TRBD1 matches 9 bases. CDR3 length equals 14 residues. J lost 2 bases, V lost 6 bases, and 4 bases had no gene match. Germline CDR1 and CDR2: SGHNT and YYREEE (reference sequence). The CDR3 spells CASTRTGDTDTQYF. In nucleotides, the CDR3 is TGTGCCAGCACCAGGACAGGGGACACAGATACGCAGTATTTT.

This chain uses TRBV7-6 with TRBJ2-3; a possible D gene is TRBD2 (6 bases). Per the germline V gene, CDR1 is SGHVS and CDR2 is FNYEAQ. The CDR3 totals 17 residues. Trimming pared 1 base from V and 0 bases from J, leaving 14 bases between. The DNA for the CDR3 is TGTGCCAGCAGCTTAGTGGGTAGCGGCGGGAGCACAGATACGCAGTATTTT. This encodes CASSLVGSGGSTDTQYF.

The genes are TRBV11-2 and TRBJ2-2, with 7 bases fitting TRBD2. This CDR3 contains 16 residues. CDR1 is SGHAT, CDR2 FQNNGV, per germline. The V and J ends lost 3 bases and 6 bases, in that order; junction bases with no gene match: 10. CDR3 region: CASSFRTSQNAGELFF. CDR3 bases: TGTGCCAGCAGCTTTCGGACTAGTCAAAACGCCGGGGAGCTGTTTTTT.

The J gene is TRBJ2-5, the V gene TRBV28; 8 bases line up with TRBD1. Germline CDR1 is MDHEN and CDR2 is SYDVKM. V was clipped by 6 bases and J by 1 base; unmatched bases: 7. The CDR3 loop spans 15 amino acids. The CDR3 reads CASSSGGLIQETQYF. In nucleotides, the CDR3 is TGTGCCAGCAGCTCAGGGGGCTTAATCCAAGAGACCCAGTACTTC.

The chain is built from TRBV15 and TRBJ2-3; D remains ambiguous. Looked up from germline, CDR1 is LNHNV and CDR2 is YYDKDF (reference sequence). Trimming stripped 9 bases from V and 6 bases from J, with 25 bases between. The length of the CDR3 is 16 residues. CDR3 sequence (DNA): TGTGCCACGCGATTGGCAACCGTGGTTTCCGGGGATACGCAGTATTTT. Translated, it gives CATRLATVVSGDTQYF. Together with reference TRBV15 and TRBJ2-3, the CDR3 gives the full variable domain: DAMVIQNPRYQVTQFGKPVTLSCSQTLNHNVMYWYQQKSSQAPKLLFHYYDKDFNNEADTPDNFQSRRPNTSFCFLDIRSPGLGDTAMYLCATRLATVVSGDTQYFGPGTRLTVL.

V usage is TRBV15 and J usage is TRBJ2-1; 9 positions match TRBD1. CDR3 length: 15 amino acids. Germline V gene sequence: CDR1 LNHNV, CDR2 YYDKDF (reference sequence). J was trimmed by 8 bases and V by 3 bases; bases with no gene match: 8. CDR3 residues: CATSSPGQGNHEQFF. The CDR3 bases are TGTGCCACCAGCAGTCCGGGACAGGGAAACCATGAGCAGTTCTTC.

Concerning this clone: The sample carries other DNA sequences with the same CDR3. The chain has TRBV30 and TRBJ1-1, with a tentative D call TRBD1 (6 bases). CDR3 size: 12 residues. Per germline, CDR1 GTSNPN and CDR2 SVGIG (reference sequence). Trimming pared 2 bases from V and 3 bases from J, leaving 7 bases between. CDR3 sequence: CAWSKGDTEAFF. The CDR3 DNA is TGTGCCTGGAGTAAGGGGGACACTGAAGCTTTCTTT.

This chain uses TRBV30 with TRBJ2-1, with 12 bases fitting TRBD2. Germline CDR1 is GTSNPN and CDR2 is SVGIG (reference sequence). This CDR3 comprises 15 residues. V lost 3 bases and J lost 11; bases outside the gene matches: 11. CDR3 protein: CAWSLPLAGGIKQFF. CDR3 coding DNA: TGTGCCTGGAGCCTCCCCCTAGCGGGAGGGATCAAGCAGTTCTTC.

At least ten counts were recorded for this clone. The CDR3 spells CAIRSGTSESTDTQYF. The CDR3 DNA reads TGTGCCATCAGGTCGGGGACTAGCGAAAGCACAGATACGCAGTATTTT. The chain employs TRBV10-3 and TRBJ2-3; the match to TRBD2 covers 10 bases. Losses at the gene ends were 6 bases for V and 0 bases for J; bases not matched to a gene: 6. Germline lookup yields CDR1 ENHRY and CDR2 SYGVKD. The CDR3 has 16 residues.

The chain combines TRBV15 with TRBJ2-7; 10 nucleotides match TRBD1. CDR1 and CDR2 from the germline V gene are LNHNV and YYDKDF (reference sequence). With 1 base clipped from V and 5 bases from J, the junction kept 5 bases outside the gene matches. The CDR3 has 15 amino acids. The CDR3 here is CATSRGGQGLNEQYF. The CDR3 nucleotides read TGTGCCACCAGCAGAGGGGGACAGGGGCTGAACGAGCAGTACTTC.

J is TRBJ2-1 and V is TRBV7-3, with D maybe TRBD1 (6 bases). CDR3 length: 13 residues. V gave up 1 base and J gave up 9 bases, with 10 bases separating them. Germline CDR1 reads SGHTA; CDR2 reads FQGTGA. DNA for the CDR3: TGTGCCAGCAGCTTAATGCCAGGGGCTGAGCAGTTCTTC. This translates into CASSLMPGAEQFF.

J is TRBJ1-5 and V is TRBV7-2; D may be TRBD1 (5 bases). V dropped 0 bases and J dropped 5 bases, with 11 bases sitting between them. The germline V gene has CDR1 SGHTA and CDR2 FQGNSA. This CDR3 is 15 amino acids long. The CDR3 nucleotides read TGTGCCAGCAGCTTAGCGTGGCGGGGGGATCAGCCCCAGCATTTT. This encodes CASSLAWRGDQPQHF.

The rearrangement links TRBV30 to TRBJ1-5, with 7 bases aligning to TRBD1. Trimming removed 2 bases from V and 5 bases from J; junction bases left unmatched: 3. CDR3 length: 13 amino acids. Germline loops: CDR1 GTSNPN, CDR2 SVGIG (reference sequence). The DNA for the CDR3 is TGTGCCTGGAGTACAGGGGTCTATCAGCCCCAGCATTTT. It translates to CAWSTGVYQPQHF.

The V and J genes are TRBV6-5 and TRBJ2-1; possibly TRBD1 for D (6 bases). The CDR3 length is 11 residues. Looked up from germline, CDR1 is MNHEY and CDR2 is SVGAGI. The CDR3 loop is CAAGTYNEQFF. The CDR3 nucleotides are TGTGCGGCCGGGACATACAATGAGCAGTTCTTC.

J is TRBJ2-7 and V is TRBV6-6; no definite D call. V dropped 6 bases and J dropped 0 bases, with 15 bases sitting between them. The CDR3 has 15 amino acids. Germline-derived CDR1 and CDR2 are MNHNY and SVGAGI (reference sequence). CDR3 DNA sequence: TGTGCCAGCAGCCCCTCCAACAGCCACTCCTACGAGCAGTACTTC. Amino acids: CASSPSNSHSYEQYF.

As concerns this clone: Other DNA sequences within the sample encode an identical CDR3. This chain links TRBV7-9 with TRBJ1-5; D is perhaps TRBD1 (5 bases). CDR1 is SEHNR, CDR2 FQNEAQ, per germline (reference sequence). Trimming removed 0 bases from V and 2 bases from J, with 5 bases in between. The CDR3 sequence is 14 residues long. CDR3 residues: CASSLAGGNQPQHF. The CDR3 DNA is TGTGCCAGCAGCTTAGCAGGGGGCAATCAGCCCCAGCATTTT.

CDR3 in DNA: TGCAGCGTTGGTAGCGGGACTAGCACAGATACGCAGTATTTT. This codes for CSVGSGTSTDTQYF. The chain employs TRBV29-1 and TRBJ2-3, with TRBD2 matching 8 bases. V was pared by 4 bases and J by 0 bases, with 3 bases of the junction left unmatched. The CDR3 is 14 residues long. CDR1 and CDR2 from the germline V gene are SQVTM and ANQGSEA.

V and J are TRBV7-8 and TRBJ1-5; TRBD1 might be the D (5 bases). The germline V gene encodes CDR1 SGHVS and CDR2 FQNEAQ. This CDR3 comprises 14 residues. The V and J ends lost 1 base and 7 bases respectively, with 11 bases between them. In DNA form, the CDR3 reads TGTGCCAGCAGCTTAGAACAGGAGGGACAGCCCCAGCATTTT. Translating it yields CASSLEQEGQPQHF.

This clone has ten or more counts. This chain connects TRBV11-2 to TRBJ2-1, with TRBD1 matching over 9 bases. Per germline, CDR1 SGHAT and CDR2 FQNNGV. The length of the CDR3 is 15 residues. Trimming removed 5 bases from V and 4 bases from J; junction bases left unmatched: 6. Written as DNA, the CDR3 is TGTGCCAGCAGCCAAACAGGGGGCATGTACAATGAGCAGTTCTTC. Protein sequence: CASSQTGGMYNEQFF. The complete variable domain, with remaining parts taken from reference TRBV11-2 and TRBJ2-1, reads EAGVAQSPRYKIIEKRQSVAFWCNPISGHATLYWYQQILGQGPKLLIQFQNNGVVDDSQLPKDRFSAERLKGVDSTLKIQPAKLEDSAVYLCASSQTGGMYNEQFFGPGTRLTVL.

The rearrangement uses TRBV19 and TRBJ2-7; D is uncertain. V was trimmed by 7 bases and J by 3 bases, leaving 10 bases between them. The CDR3 is 12 amino acids. The germline V gene has CDR1 LNHDA and CDR2 SQIVND (reference sequence). For the CDR3, the DNA is TGTGCCAGTATGGCGGAAAACTACGAGCAGTACTTC. Translation gives CASMAENYEQYF.

The V call is TRBV11-2, the J call TRBJ1-5; TRBD1 might be the D (6 bases). Germline-derived CDR1 and CDR2 are SGHAT and FQNNGV. Deletions cut 5 bases from V and 9 bases from J, with 26 bases between. This CDR3 has 17 amino acids. CDR3 loop: CASSPMGARGAAGPQHF. The CDR3 nucleotides are TGTGCCAGCAGCCCCATGGGGGCGCGAGGGGCCGCGGGGCCCCAGCATTTT.

This chain uses TRBV7-2 with TRBJ2-6; 7 bases are a match to TRBD1. The germline V gene encodes CDR1 SGHTA and CDR2 FQGNSA. The CDR3 spans 17 residues. After removal of 3 bases from V and 0 bases from J, the junction contained 5 bases not matched to a gene. The DNA of the CDR3 is TGTGCCAGCAGCTTCTCCGGGACAGACTCTGGGGCCAACGTCCTGACTTTC. Its protein is CASSFSGTDSGANVLTF.

The V call is TRBV27, the J call TRBJ2-3; 9 positions agree with TRBD2. CDR1 and CDR2 from the germline V gene are MNHEY and SMNVEV (reference sequence). The CDR3 runs 19 residues. J gave up 3 bases and V 8 bases, and 21 bases lay outside the gene matches. This chain's CDR3 is CASAQMASGRIWGTDTQYF. DNA of the CDR3: TGTGCCAGCGCCCAAATGGCCAGCGGGAGGATTTGGGGGACAGATACGCAGTATTTT.

The chain uses TRBV4-1 and TRBJ2-6; 8 bases line up with TRBD1. Per germline, CDR1 MGHRA and CDR2 YSYEKL. The CDR3 is 20 residues long. The trim removed 2 bases at V and 0 bases at J, leaving 12 bases unmatched. CDR3 DNA: TGCGCCAGCAGCCAACGAAGAGCCGCCGGGACAGGCTCTGGGGCCAACGTCCTGACTTTC. Translation: CASSQRRAAGTGSGANVLTF.

The V gene is TRBV4-1, the J gene TRBJ1-2, with 9 bases that match TRBD1. J was trimmed by 7 bases and V by 3 bases; bases with no gene match: 3. The CDR3 runs 13 residues. CDR1 and CDR2 from the germline V gene are MGHRA and YSYEKL. The CDR3, as DNA: TGCGCCAGCAGCCAGACAGGGGGAGGTGGCTACACCTTC. Translated: CASSQTGGGGYTF.

The chain carries TRBV28 and TRBJ2-6, with 10 bases lining up with TRBD1. Germline V lookup: CDR1 MDHEN, CDR2 SYDVKM. J gave up 2 bases and V 6 bases, and 4 bases lay outside the gene matches. The CDR3 sequence is 16 residues long. CDR3 sequence (DNA): TGTGCCAGCAGGACAGGGGGCGCCCCTGGGGCCAACGTCCTGACTTTC. Translated, it gives CASRTGGAPGANVLTF. The full variable domain, rest sourced from reference TRBV28 and TRBJ2-6, is DVKVTQSSRYLVKRTGEKVFLECVQDMDHENMFWYRQDPGLGLRLIYFSYDVKMKEKGDIPEGYSVSREKKERFSLILESASTNQTSMYLCASRTGGAPGANVLTFGAGSRLTVL.

Comments on this clone: The junction departs from germline at one end; a sequencing error may be responsible. V gene TRBV3-1 (or the pseudogene TRBV3-2) combines with J gene TRBJ2-7, with TRBD2 matching over 14 bases. The CDR3 consists of 14 residues. Germline CDR1 reads LGHDT; CDR2 reads YNNKEL (reference sequence). CDR3 DNA sequence: TGTGCCAGCAGCCAACGGACTAGCGGGGGGCCAGAACACTTC. As protein: CASSQRTSGGPEHF.